This is a list of T cell receptor beta chains from one sample in a study of response to subunit inactivated influenza vaccine. A single record per CDR3 protein comes from TCRdb applying MiXCR to the RT-PCR reads. The sample shows about 480,000 distinct CDR3 sequences, 10% to 15% of them seen only once. Source: PBMCs from blood, taken more than 35 days after vaccination. The receptors shown here come from a man between 45 and 60 years old who received an inactivated influenza vaccine. The CDR3 runs from the conserved cysteine through the conserved F or W. A D gene is named only where the DNA matches it firmly. Some rows mark clone size as missing; the rest say once, few, many or name a class of expanded clone.

v_call: TRBV9
j_call: TRBJ1-3
d_call: NA
clone_size: NA
cdr3_aa: CASSVEGTGNTIYF
cdr3_nt: TGTGCCAGCAGCGTAGAGGGAACTGGAAACACCATATATTTT

v_call: TRBV4-2
j_call: TRBJ2-7
d_call: NA
clone_size: NA
cdr3_aa: CASRQDASYEQYF
cdr3_nt: TGTGCCAGCAGACAGGACGCCTCCTACGAGCAGTACTTC

v_call: TRBV28
j_call: TRBJ2-5
d_call: NA
clone_size: NA
cdr3_aa: CASSPQVAALQETQYF
cdr3_nt: TGTGCCAGCAGTCCCCAGGTGGCAGCCCTCCAGGAGACCCAGTACTTC

v_call: TRBV7-9
j_call: TRBJ2-5
d_call: NA
clone_size: many
cdr3_aa: CASSLARASYQETQYF
cdr3_nt: TGTGCCAGCAGCTTAGCGCGGGCCTCGTACCAAGAGACCCAGTACTTC

v_call: TRBV4-2
j_call: TRBJ2-6
d_call: TRBD1
clone_size: many
cdr3_aa: CASSPQLQGQAGANVLTF
cdr3_nt: TGTGCCAGCAGCCCCCAACTACAGGGACAGGCCGGGGCCAACGTCCTGACTTTC

v_call: TRBV10-3
j_call: TRBJ2-7
d_call: NA
clone_size: few
cdr3_aa: CAISFSGEQYF
cdr3_nt: TGTGCCATCAGCTTTTCCGGCGAGCAGTACTTC

v_call: TRBV3-1
j_call: TRBJ2-7
d_call: NA
clone_size: many
cdr3_aa: CASSQGRAYEQYF
cdr3_nt: TGTGCCAGCAGCCAAGGTAGGGCCTACGAGCAGTACTTC

v_call: TRBV6-5
j_call: TRBJ2-7
d_call: NA
clone_size: once
cdr3_aa: CASSYSGAASYEQYF
cdr3_nt: TGTGCCAGCAGTTACTCAGGGGCCGCCTCCTACGAGCAGTACTTC

v_call: TRBV6-5
j_call: TRBJ2-7
d_call: NA
clone_size: few
cdr3_aa: CASSYSGEETYEQYF
cdr3_nt: TGTGCCAGCAGTTACTCTGGGGAGGAAACCTACGAGCAGTACTTC

v_call: TRBV5-1
j_call: TRBJ2-5
d_call: TRBD1
clone_size: NA
cdr3_aa: CASSIQGAKETQYF
cdr3_nt: TGCGCCAGCAGCATTCAGGGGGCGAAGGAGACCCAGTACTTC

v_call: TRBV7-2
j_call: TRBJ2-1
d_call: TRBD2
clone_size: NA
cdr3_aa: CASSLGRRGYNEQFF
cdr3_nt: TGTGCCAGCAGCTTAGGTCGGCGGGGGTACAATGAGCAGTTCTTC

v_call: TRBV28
j_call: TRBJ2-1
d_call: NA
clone_size: many
cdr3_aa: CASSILLEAGSNEQFF
cdr3_nt: TGTGCCAGCAGCATTTTACTGGAGGCCGGTTCCAATGAGCAGTTCTTC

v_call: TRBV12-3/TRBV12-4
j_call: TRBJ2-5
d_call: NA
clone_size: few
cdr3_aa: CASSPETVTQYF
cdr3_nt: TGTGCCAGCAGCCCCGAAACAGTGACCCAGTACTTC

v_call: TRBV29-1
j_call: TRBJ2-7
d_call: NA
clone_size: many
cdr3_aa: CSVEYLGAYEQYF
cdr3_nt: TGCAGCGTTGAATACCTAGGGGCCTACGAGCAGTACTTC

v_call: TRBV6-5
j_call: TRBJ2-7
d_call: NA
clone_size: few
cdr3_aa: CASSYRDWTYEQYF
cdr3_nt: TGTGCCAGCAGTTACCGGGACTGGACCTACGAGCAGTACTTC

v_call: TRBV12-3/TRBV12-4
j_call: TRBJ1-2
d_call: TRBD1
clone_size: NA
cdr3_aa: CASSPGQGTQGYGYTF
cdr3_nt: TGTGCCAGCAGTCCGGGACAGGGGACCCAGGGCTATGGCTACACCTTC

v_call: TRBV29-1
j_call: TRBJ2-5
d_call: TRBD2
clone_size: few
cdr3_aa: CSARGGLARETQYF
cdr3_nt: TGCAGCGCCCGAGGGGGACTAGCGAGAGAGACCCAGTACTTC

v_call: TRBV10-3
j_call: TRBJ1-3
d_call: NA
clone_size: few
cdr3_aa: CAISETPGLSSGNTIYF
cdr3_nt: TGTGCCATCAGTGAGACCCCGGGGCTATCCTCTGGAAACACCATATATTTT

v_call: TRBV5-1
j_call: TRBJ2-7
d_call: NA
clone_size: few
cdr3_aa: CASSLAPADRNYEQYF
cdr3_nt: TGCGCCAGCAGCTTGGCCCCTGCGGACCGAAACTACGAGCAGTACTTC

v_call: TRBV20-1
j_call: TRBJ2-1
d_call: TRBD2
clone_size: few
cdr3_aa: CSARTSGRASEQFF
cdr3_nt: TGCAGTGCGCGGACTAGCGGGAGGGCCTCTGAGCAGTTCTTC

v_call: TRBV9
j_call: TRBJ2-3
d_call: TRBD2
clone_size: NA
cdr3_aa: CASSERLAGTHTQYF
cdr3_nt: TGTGCCAGCAGCGAGCGACTAGCGGGGACTCATACGCAGTATTTT

v_call: TRBV28
j_call: TRBJ2-1
d_call: NA
clone_size: NA
cdr3_aa: CASSLGGGQPANEQFF
cdr3_nt: TGTGCCAGCAGTTTAGGTGGCGGGCAACCGGCCAATGAGCAGTTCTTC

v_call: TRBV25-1
j_call: TRBJ2-5
d_call: NA
clone_size: many
cdr3_aa: CASSELGTGGETQYF
cdr3_nt: TGTGCCAGCAGTGAATTGGGGACCGGTGGGGAGACCCAGTACTTC

v_call: TRBV28
j_call: TRBJ1-6
d_call: NA
clone_size: few
cdr3_aa: CASSLWEGVGSPLHF
cdr3_nt: TGTGCCAGCAGTTTATGGGAGGGGGTCGGTTCACCCCTCCACTTT

v_call: TRBV27
j_call: TRBJ2-2
d_call: NA
clone_size: NA
cdr3_aa: CASSFARVDTGELFF
cdr3_nt: TGTGCCAGCAGTTTCGCCAGGGTAGACACCGGGGAGCTGTTTTTT

v_call: TRBV29-1
j_call: TRBJ1-3
d_call: TRBD1
clone_size: many
cdr3_aa: CTRDSKTGNTIYF
cdr3_nt: TGCACCCGGGACAGCAAGACTGGAAACACCATATATTTT

v_call: TRBV24-1
j_call: TRBJ2-5
d_call: TRBD1
clone_size: once
cdr3_aa: CATSDWGTEAGTQYF
cdr3_nt: TGTGCCACCAGTGATTGGGGGACAGAGGCCGGGACCCAGTACTTC

v_call: TRBV7-2
j_call: TRBJ1-6
d_call: NA
clone_size: NA
cdr3_aa: CASSLAGQGNSPLHF
cdr3_nt: TGTGCCAGCAGCTTAGCAGGGCAGGGCAATTCACCCCTCCACTTT

v_call: TRBV6-1
j_call: TRBJ2-7
d_call: TRBD1
clone_size: many
cdr3_aa: CASTEGTGDYEQYF
cdr3_nt: TGTGCCAGCACCGAAGGGACAGGGGACTACGAGCAGTACTTC

v_call: TRBV5-5
j_call: TRBJ2-7
d_call: NA
clone_size: NA
cdr3_aa: CASSPTVHEQYF
cdr3_nt: TGTGCCAGCAGCCCCACTGTACACGAGCAGTACTTC

v_call: TRBV6-2/TRBV6-3
j_call: TRBJ2-7
d_call: TRBD1
clone_size: many
cdr3_aa: CASSNYRGSEQYF
cdr3_nt: TGTGCCAGCAGTAACTACAGGGGAAGCGAGCAGTACTTC

v_call: TRBV20-1
j_call: TRBJ2-7
d_call: NA
clone_size: NA
cdr3_aa: CSARPGSNYEQYF
cdr3_nt: TGCAGTGCTAGACCGGGATCGAACTACGAGCAGTACTTC

v_call: TRBV5-1
j_call: TRBJ2-3
d_call: NA
clone_size: NA
cdr3_aa: CASSLNLRTGEIDGSTQYF
cdr3_nt: TGCGCCAGCAGCTTGAATTTGCGTACGGGAGAAATCGACGGGAGTACGCAGTATTTT

v_call: TRBV9
j_call: TRBJ1-1
d_call: NA
clone_size: NA
cdr3_aa: CASSPKIDTEAFF
cdr3_nt: TGTGCCAGCAGCCCAAAGATCGACACTGAAGCTTTCTTT

v_call: TRBV4-2
j_call: TRBJ1-6
d_call: NA
clone_size: many
cdr3_aa: CASRRRGGPYNSPLHF
cdr3_nt: TGTGCCAGCAGGCGAAGAGGGGGACCCTATAATTCACCCCTCCACTTT

v_call: TRBV15
j_call: TRBJ2-3
d_call: TRBD2
clone_size: NA
cdr3_aa: CATSRDLAGGLDTQYF
cdr3_nt: TGTGCCACCAGCAGAGATCTAGCGGGGGGGCTCGATACGCAGTATTTT

v_call: TRBV11-2
j_call: TRBJ2-3
d_call: NA
clone_size: NA
cdr3_aa: CASSFRGVARTLYF
cdr3_nt: TGTGCCAGCAGTTTCAGAGGGGTAGCCCGTACGTTGTATTTT

v_call: TRBV28
j_call: TRBJ2-1
d_call: TRBD1
clone_size: NA
cdr3_aa: CASSPWGGQGSIGEQFF
cdr3_nt: TGTGCCAGCAGTCCATGGGGGGGACAGGGAAGTATCGGTGAGCAGTTCTTC

v_call: TRBV5-1
j_call: TRBJ2-3
d_call: TRBD1
clone_size: few
cdr3_aa: CASSPEDRSDTQYF
cdr3_nt: TGCGCCAGCAGCCCCGAGGACAGGTCAGATACGCAGTATTTT

v_call: TRBV2
j_call: TRBJ1-2
d_call: NA
clone_size: few
cdr3_aa: CASSEDPRSYGYTF
cdr3_nt: TGTGCCAGCAGTGAAGACCCAAGATCCTATGGCTACACCTTC

v_call: TRBV5-1
j_call: TRBJ2-7
d_call: TRBD2
clone_size: few
cdr3_aa: CASSITGLASYEQYF
cdr3_nt: TGCGCCAGCAGCATCACCGGACTAGCGTCCTACGAGCAGTACTTC

v_call: TRBV4-3
j_call: TRBJ2-3
d_call: TRBD2
clone_size: NA
cdr3_aa: CASSQVAGTLLSRTDTQYF
cdr3_nt: TGCGCCAGCAGCCAAGTAGCGGGAACCCTTCTTTCTCGCACAGATACGCAGTATTTT

v_call: TRBV10-3
j_call: TRBJ1-1
d_call: NA
clone_size: many
cdr3_aa: CAIREDWTPVGTEAFF
cdr3_nt: TGTGCCATCAGGGAGGACTGGACACCCGTGGGCACTGAAGCTTTCTTT

v_call: TRBV11-2
j_call: TRBJ2-1
d_call: NA
clone_size: few
cdr3_aa: CASSFRVAHEQFF
cdr3_nt: TGTGCCAGCAGCTTTAGAGTAGCTCATGAGCAGTTCTTC

v_call: TRBV30
j_call: TRBJ2-5
d_call: NA
clone_size: NA
cdr3_aa: CAWSLSPGSQYF
cdr3_nt: TGTGCCTGGAGTCTATCGCCGGGATCCCAGTACTTC

v_call: TRBV15
j_call: TRBJ2-7
d_call: NA
clone_size: NA
cdr3_aa: CATGAGRSYEQYF
cdr3_nt: TGTGCCACCGGAGCCGGGCGGTCCTACGAGCAGTACTTC

v_call: TRBV12-3/TRBV12-4
j_call: TRBJ2-1
d_call: NA
clone_size: many
cdr3_aa: CASSYRMGTFANEQFF
cdr3_nt: TGTGCCAGCAGCTACCGGATGGGAACGTTCGCCAATGAGCAGTTCTTC

v_call: TRBV6-1
j_call: TRBJ2-4
d_call: NA
clone_size: NA
cdr3_aa: CASSPWGSLNIQYF
cdr3_nt: TGTGCCAGCAGTCCTTGGGGCAGCTTAAACATTCAGTACTTC

v_call: TRBV5-1
j_call: TRBJ2-7
d_call: NA
clone_size: few
cdr3_aa: CASSLQGGDYEQYF
cdr3_nt: TGCGCCAGCAGCTTGCAGGGCGGGGACTACGAGCAGTACTTC

v_call: TRBV28
j_call: TRBJ1-1
d_call: NA
clone_size: few
cdr3_aa: CASSSRRYEAFF
cdr3_nt: TGTGCCAGCAGTTCCCGACGGTATGAAGCTTTCTTT

v_call: TRBV5-1
j_call: TRBJ2-5
d_call: TRBD1
clone_size: few
cdr3_aa: CASSFGTGARETQYF
cdr3_nt: TGCGCCAGCAGCTTCGGGACAGGGGCTCGAGAGACCCAGTACTTC

v_call: TRBV3-1
j_call: TRBJ2-7
d_call: NA
clone_size: NA
cdr3_aa: CASTQDLVRTVEQYF
cdr3_nt: TGTGCCAGCACCCAAGATCTCGTTCGGACCGTCGAGCAGTACTTC

v_call: TRBV4-1
j_call: TRBJ2-1
d_call: NA
clone_size: NA
cdr3_aa: CASSLRSGPDHEQFF
cdr3_nt: TGCGCCAGCAGCCTCAGGAGCGGGCCCGACCATGAGCAGTTCTTC

v_call: TRBV7-2
j_call: TRBJ2-3
d_call: NA
clone_size: NA
cdr3_aa: CASSPPTMGPDTQYF
cdr3_nt: TGTGCCAGCAGCCCCCCCACTATGGGGCCAGATACGCAGTATTTT

v_call: TRBV7-2
j_call: TRBJ2-7
d_call: NA
clone_size: few
cdr3_aa: CASSVTTGSYEQYF
cdr3_nt: TGTGCCAGCAGCGTTACTACCGGGTCCTACGAGCAGTACTTC

v_call: TRBV29-1
j_call: TRBJ1-4
d_call: NA
clone_size: NA
cdr3_aa: CSVETSRRGAPNGEKLFF
cdr3_nt: TGCAGCGTTGAAACCAGCCGCCGCGGTGCTCCAAACGGTGAAAAACTGTTTTTT

v_call: TRBV7-2
j_call: TRBJ1-2
d_call: TRBD1
clone_size: few
cdr3_aa: CASSPAWVDRGYGYTF
cdr3_nt: TGTGCCAGCAGCCCCGCGTGGGTGGACAGGGGTTATGGCTACACCTTC

v_call: TRBV4-1
j_call: TRBJ2-1
d_call: NA
clone_size: NA
cdr3_aa: CASSHPNRGNEQFF
cdr3_nt: TGCGCCAGCAGCCACCCCAATAGGGGCAATGAGCAGTTCTTC